This T cell receptor beta chain was profiled in a study of T cells after posttransplantation cyclophosphamide. Clones were read by immunoSEQ multiplex PCR, and TCRdb kept only the in-frame ones, dropping some. The sample lists tens of thousands of clones, more than 85% occurring once. Notes on this clone: No antigen is known for it.

Study results and limitations: Later blood repertoires were often dominated by clones from the donor CD8+ memory compartment. TRB overlap between skin or GI tissue T cells and blood was limited. Recipient CMV seropositivity and CMV reactivation strongly tracked TRB clonality.

The naive gate required viable CD3+CD4+ or CD3+CD8+ cells with CCR7+CD45RA+CD45RO-CD95-CD27+CD28+ phenotype. On the day of bone marrow donation, the related graft donor provided peripheral blood. Specimen: naive CD4+ T cells sorted from blood. The sequence derives from a man aged 25-45 years in good health and a related stem cell transplant donor.

The CDR3 reads CASSYTTGGYTF. Written as DNA, the CDR3 is TGTGCCAGCAGTTACACAACGGGTGGCTACACCTTC. This rearrangement joins TRBV6-6 to TRBJ1-2; D is undetermined. The V and J ends lost 2 bases and 7 bases respectively, with 8 bases between them. CDR3 length: 12 residues. In germline, CDR1 is MNHNY, CDR2 SVGAGI (reference sequence).